This TCR beta chain was retrieved from a study of blood T cell repertoires in COVID-19. Overall study: In each case, the material was cDNA or gDNA derived from T cells, B-cell-depleted T cells, or PBMCs.

As processed by the authors: Estimated nucleated cell counts came from reference gene primer amplification. TCRdb keeps only in-frame clones here, not all; method: immunoSEQ multiplex PCR. From that table come the V and J calls and clone size; the DNA was used to work out D and trimming. The table records roughly 150,000 clones, roughly four fifths of them present only once. Per germline, CDR1 SGHDT and CDR2 YYEEEE. The CDR3 totals 15 residues. The ends lost 5 bases at V and 6 bases at J; junction bases unmatched: 8. The material sequenced was peripheral blood. J is TRBJ2-4 and V is TRBV5-6; 10 nucleotides agree with TRBD1. The TCR sequence derives from a human donor in a cohort sampled during active COVID-19. CDR3 nucleotides: TGTGCCAGCAGTGGGACAGGGGAGCATCTAAACATTCAGTACTTC. Translating it yields CASSGTGEHLNIQYF.